The 29 T cell receptor beta chains given below trace back to one sample, sequenced in a study of cytomegalovirus exposure and HLA in healthy donors. The PCR contained 60 Vbeta and 13 Jbeta primers. Sequencing used immunoSEQ multiplex PCR; TCRdb keeps in-frame clones, though not all of them. The sample lists around 230,000 clones, 60% to 80% occurring once. The sample taken for sequencing was PBMCs. The receptors here all came from a male donor in good health and CMV-seronegative.

This chain joins TRBV16 and TRBJ1-2; tentatively, D is TRBD1 (5 bases). This CDR3 is 12 amino acids long. Germline V CDR1 and CDR2: KGHSY, FQNENV. V lost 4 bases to trimming and J lost 8 bases, with 11 bases between them. In DNA, the CDR3 is TGTGCCAGCAGCCCCGGGACTCAAGGCTACACCTTC. Translation: CASSPGTQGYTF.

V and J are TRBV19 and TRBJ1-2; 7 bases are shared with TRBD1. The CDR3 has 15 residues. V lost 3 bases to trimming and J lost 4 bases; unmatched junction nucleotides: 8. The germline V gene encodes CDR1 LNHDA and CDR2 SQIVND (reference sequence). Here the CDR3 reads CASSIPLRDSYGYTF. CDR3 DNA sequence: TGTGCCAGTAGTATCCCACTCCGGGACAGCTATGGCTACACCTTC.

This clone was observed a handful of times. The CDR3 DNA sequence: TGCAGCGTTGATGGGGGCTTGGAAAACATTCAGTACTTC. Residues: CSVDGGLENIQYF. The gene calls are TRBV29-1 and TRBJ2-4; the D gene is possibly TRBD1 (6 bases). Germline CDR1 reads SQVTM; CDR2 reads ANQGSEA. This CDR3 is 13 amino acids long. With 3 bases removed from V and 5 bases from J, the gap between germline ends came to 11 bases.

This chain joins TRBV9 and TRBJ1-3; a possible D gene is TRBD1 (5 bases). The CDR3 has 17 residues. Germline V CDR1 and CDR2: SGDLS, YYNGEE. The ends were cut back, 4 bases at V and 0 bases at J, with 17 bases in the middle. In DNA, the CDR3 is TGTGCCAGCAGCCGTGGGGGGGACCTGAGCTCTGGAAACACCATATATTTT. Its protein is CASSRGGDLSSGNTIYF. The variable domain in full, completed from reference TRBV9 and TRBJ1-3, reads DSGVTQTPKHLITATGQRVTLRCSPRSGDLSVYWYQQSLDQGLQFLIQYYNGEERAKGNILERFSAQQFPDLHSELNLSSLELGDSALYFCASSRGGDLSSGNTIYFGEGSWLTVV.

V usage is TRBV6-5 and J usage is TRBJ1-2; 10 bases agree with TRBD1. Germline V gives CDR1 MNHEY, CDR2 SVGAGI. V dropped 6 bases and J dropped 7; count of bases not matched to a gene: 5. CDR3 size: 13 residues. Here the CDR3 reads CASRDDRGPGYTF. CDR3 in DNA: TGTGCCAGCAGAGACGACAGGGGGCCTGGCTACACCTTC.

Of note for this clone: The junction differs from germline at one of its ends, possibly a read error. V is TRBV7-9 and J is TRBJ1-1; 7 bases fit TRBD1. The CDR3 contains 14 residues. Germline V gene lookup returns CDR1 SEHNR and CDR2 FQNEAQ (reference sequence). CDR3 coding DNA: TGTTCCAGCAGCTCAATACAGGGGCGAACTGAAGCTTTCTTT. Protein product: CSSSSIQGRTEAFF.

The genes are TRBV5-1 and TRBJ2-5; 8 bases match TRBD2. Germline CDR1 and CDR2: SGHRS and YFSETQ. V was pared by 3 bases and J by 3 bases, with 10 bases of the junction left unmatched. This CDR3 spans 16 amino acids. The CDR3 DNA reads as TGCGCCAGCAGCTCCCTCCGGGGGGGGCGGGAAGAGACCCAGTACTTC. This translates into CASSSLRGGREETQYF.

This clone was seen a single time. This sequence joins TRBV9 and TRBJ2-5; possibly TRBD1 for D (6 bases). Matching the DNA end better, TRBJ2-7 makes the J call doubtful. Germline V CDR1 and CDR2: SGDLS, YYNGEE. The CDR3 has 15 amino acids. The CDR3 coding sequence is TGTGCCAGCAGCCCAGGCCTTCGGACAGTCTACGAGCAGTACTTC. Its protein is CASSPGLRTVYEQYF.

The chain couples TRBV19 to TRBJ1-5; 7 bases are a match to TRBD1. Trimming at V came to 3 bases and at J to 4 bases, leaving 12 bases not matched to a gene. CDR3 size: 17 residues. Germline CDR1 and CDR2: LNHDA and SQIVND (reference sequence). In nucleotides, the CDR3 is TGTGCCAGTAGTATGGGACAGCACCGGTTAGAGAATCAGCCCCAGCATTTT. Residues: CASSMGQHRLENQPQHF.

The chain is built from TRBV7-9 and TRBJ2-3; TRBD1 matches 9 bases. Per germline, CDR1 SEHNR and CDR2 FQNEAQ (reference sequence). V was pared by 4 bases and J by 1 base, with 3 bases of the junction left unmatched. CDR3 length equals 15 residues. The CDR3 protein is CASSWDRVGTDTQYF. In nucleotides, the CDR3 is TGTGCCAGCAGCTGGGACAGGGTTGGCACAGATACGCAGTATTTT.

This sequence joins TRBV11-3 and TRBJ2-2; 9 positions match TRBD1. CDR1 and CDR2 from the germline V gene are SGHNT and YENEEA. CDR3 size: 15 residues. V shed 5 bases and J 4 bases; nucleotides not matched to a gene: 5. The CDR3 DNA reads as TGTGCCAGCAGCATGGGACAGGGTACCACCGGGGAGCTGTTTTTT. It translates to CASSMGQGTTGELFF. Variable domain in full (rest from reference TRBV11-3 and TRBJ2-2): EAGVVQSPRYKIIEKKQPVAFWCNPISGHNTLYWYLQNLGQGPELLIRYENEEAVDDSQLPKDRFSAERLKGVDSTLKIQPAELGDSAVYLCASSMGQGTTGELFFGEGSRLTVL.

The CDR3 loop is CASSQPRGNTEAFF. CDR3 coding DNA: TGCGCCAGCAGCCAACCCAGGGGGAACACTGAAGCTTTCTTT. The rearrangement joins TRBV4-1 to TRBJ1-1, with TRBD1 as a possible D gene (6 bases). V lost 2 bases and J 1 base, leaving 8 bases between the germline ends. From germline, CDR1 is MGHRA and CDR2 YSYEKL. The CDR3 spans 14 residues.

The V and J genes are TRBV9 and TRBJ2-3; 8 bases are shared with TRBD1. CDR1 is SGDLS and CDR2 is YYNGEE in the germline V gene. V was clipped by 0 bases and J by 6 bases; unmatched bases: 6. There are 15 residues in the CDR3. The CDR3 sequence: CASSVEGQGRDTQYF. The CDR3 DNA is TGTGCCAGCAGCGTAGAAGGACAGGGAAGGGATACGCAGTATTTT.

CDR3 protein: CASSFDQVVYEQYF. The CDR3 bases are TGTGCCAGCAGCTTTGATCAGGTCGTCTACGAGCAGTACTTC. The gene calls are TRBV7-2 and TRBJ2-7; D gene uncertain. The CDR3 is made up of 14 amino acids. Germline V CDR1 and CDR2: SGHTA, FQGNSA. Trimming left V 3 bases short and J 3 bases short, with 12 bases between.

The chain uses TRBV19 and TRBJ2-1, with D tentatively TRBD2 (6 bases). V dropped 3 bases and J dropped 9 bases, with 9 bases sitting between them. From germline, CDR1 is LNHDA and CDR2 SQIVND (reference sequence). CDR3 length: 12 residues. CDR3 in amino acids: CASSIVGGEQFF. CDR3 bases: TGTGCCAGTAGTATTGTGGGGGGTGAGCAGTTCTTC.

This clone has just one count. The chain links TRBV29-1 to TRBJ2-5; 7 bases are a match to TRBD1. Germline V CDR1 and CDR2: SQVTM, ANQGSEA. There are 12 residues in the CDR3. V lost 6 bases, J lost 4 bases, and 5 bases stayed unmatched. In nucleotides, the CDR3 is TGCAGCGTCGCGACAGGGAGAGAGACCCAGTACTTC. Encoded protein: CSVATGRETQYF. Together with reference TRBV29-1 and TRBJ2-5, the CDR3 gives the full variable domain: SAVISQKPSRDICQRGTSLTIQCQVDSQVTMMFWYRQQPGQSLTLIATANQGSEATYESGFVIDKFPISRPNLTFSTLTVSNMSPEDSSIYLCSVATGRETQYFGPGTRLLVL.

This sequence joins TRBV5-1 and TRBJ1-5; possibly TRBD1 for D (6 bases). Germline assignment: CDR1 SGHRS and CDR2 YFSETQ. The CDR3 spans 15 residues. V was trimmed by 4 bases and J by 7 bases, leaving 18 bases between them. The CDR3 sequence: CASSPGSGASQPQHF. The CDR3 DNA follows: TGCGCCAGCAGCCCGGGGTCAGGGGCAAGCCAGCCCCAGCATTTT.

V is TRBV11-3 and J is TRBJ2-7; D perhaps matches TRBD1 (6 bases). The CDR3 is 15 amino acids. The germline gives CDR1 SGHNT, CDR2 YENEEA. V was pared by 5 bases and J by 2 bases, with 16 bases between. CDR3 coding DNA: TGTGCCAGCAGCCTTGGGACAAGGCCCCCCTACGAGCAGTACTTC. Translated: CASSLGTRPPYEQYF.

The chain employs TRBV6-5 and TRBJ1-1, with D tentatively TRBD1 (6 bases). The CDR3 length is 14 residues. Germline lookup yields CDR1 MNHEY and CDR2 SVGAGI. Trimming cost V 4 bases and J 4 bases, with 13 bases left between them. The CDR3 DNA follows: TGTGCCAGCAGTTCCCTCACAGGGACCACTGAAGCTTTCTTT. Amino acids: CASSSLTGTTEAFF.

The chain recombines TRBV7-5 with TRBJ1-4. TRBV7-5 is a listed pseudogene. CDR3 length equals 16 residues. The CDR3 protein is CVRSFVEAEENEKLFF. The CDR3 coding sequence is TGTGTCAGAAGCTTCGTGGAGGCGGAAGAAAATGAAAAACTGTTTTTT.

V gene TRBV7-9 combines with J gene TRBJ1-5; D is uncertain. The CDR3 totals 12 residues. Per germline, CDR1 SEHNR and CDR2 FQNEAQ (reference sequence). V was shortened by 9 bases and J by 6 bases, with 12 bases between the two germline ends. The CDR3 protein is CARPVEGQPQHF. DNA of the CDR3: TGTGCCAGACCTGTTGAGGGTCAGCCCCAGCATTTT.

Here the CDR3 reads CASSQDRDSYEQYF. The CDR3 region has the DNA TGCGCCAGCAGCCAAGATCGGGACTCCTACGAGCAGTACTTC. V gene TRBV4-3 combines with J gene TRBJ2-7; a weak D match, TRBD2 (5 bases). The CDR3 has 14 residues. The germline CDR1 and CDR2 sequences are LGHNA and YSLEER. V gave up 0 bases and J gave up 0 bases, with 6 bases separating them.

The CDR3 reads CASSQESTSGDRVEFF. CDR3 nucleotides: TGTGCCAGCAGCCAAGAGTCAACTAGCGGGGACCGGGTGGAGTTCTTC. The chain joins TRBV4-2 to TRBJ2-1; TRBD2 matches at 10 bases. The V and J ends lost 0 bases and 14 bases, in that order; junction bases with no gene match: 13. The germline CDR1 and CDR2 sequences are LGHNA and YNFKEQ. This CDR3 contains 16 residues.

The V and J genes are TRBV27 and TRBJ2-7, with D tentatively TRBD1 (6 bases). The V gene's germline CDR1 is MNHEY and CDR2 SMNVEV (reference sequence). Trimming cost V 8 bases and J 5 bases, with 22 bases left between them. The CDR3 contains 15 residues. Here the CDR3 reads CASGSFQGLGHEQYF. The CDR3 nucleotides read TGTGCCAGCGGGTCCTTTCAGGGGCTTGGCCACGAGCAGTACTTC.

The chain carries TRBV27 and TRBJ2-7, with a possible D match to TRBD2 (5 bases). The CDR3 runs 16 residues. In germline, CDR1 is MNHEY, CDR2 SMNVEV (reference sequence). V was cut by 5 bases and J by 5 bases, with 22 bases left in between. This CDR3 reads CASSPAEASSRNEQYF. CDR3 coding DNA: TGTGCCAGCAGTCCTGCCGAGGCTAGCTCACGGAACGAGCAGTACTTC.

This clone was counted once. The gene calls are TRBV19 and TRBJ1-2, with D unclear. Germline CDR1 is LNHDA and CDR2 is SQIVND (reference sequence). CDR3 length equals 13 residues. V lost 6 bases and J lost 8, with 16 bases in between. The CDR3 is CASRNFNLRGYTF. Here the CDR3 DNA reads TGTGCCAGTAGGAACTTCAACCTTCGGGGCTACACCTTC.

This clone was found a few times. The gene calls are TRBV5-1 and TRBJ2-2, with 7 bases aligning to TRBD2. V dropped 5 bases and J dropped 7; count of bases not matched to a gene: 5. The CDR3 extends over 13 amino acids. Germline V gives CDR1 SGHRS, CDR2 YFSETQ. The DNA for the CDR3 is TGCGCCAGCAGGGATGCGGGGGACGGGGAGCTGTTTTTT. Its protein product is CASRDAGDGELFF.

The chain uses TRBV13 and TRBJ2-1; 9 bases match TRBD2. Trimming removed 6 bases from V and 8 bases from J; junction bases left unmatched: 8. The CDR3 sequence is 14 residues long. Germline V lookup: CDR1 PRHDT, CDR2 FYEKMQ (reference sequence). CDR3 region: CASRKAGGIYEQFF. CDR3 bases: TGTGCCAGCAGGAAAGCGGGGGGCATATATGAGCAGTTCTTC.

The gene calls are TRBV11-2 and TRBJ2-1; tentatively, D is TRBD2 (6 bases). Germline V gene data show CDR1 as SGHAT and CDR2 as FQNNGV. V was shortened by 1 base and J by 6 bases, with 16 bases between the two germline ends. This CDR3 region has 16 residues. The CDR3 is CASSLVRDSPLNEQFF. The CDR3 DNA follows: TGTGCCAGCAGCTTAGTCCGGGACTCGCCCCTCAATGAGCAGTTCTTC.